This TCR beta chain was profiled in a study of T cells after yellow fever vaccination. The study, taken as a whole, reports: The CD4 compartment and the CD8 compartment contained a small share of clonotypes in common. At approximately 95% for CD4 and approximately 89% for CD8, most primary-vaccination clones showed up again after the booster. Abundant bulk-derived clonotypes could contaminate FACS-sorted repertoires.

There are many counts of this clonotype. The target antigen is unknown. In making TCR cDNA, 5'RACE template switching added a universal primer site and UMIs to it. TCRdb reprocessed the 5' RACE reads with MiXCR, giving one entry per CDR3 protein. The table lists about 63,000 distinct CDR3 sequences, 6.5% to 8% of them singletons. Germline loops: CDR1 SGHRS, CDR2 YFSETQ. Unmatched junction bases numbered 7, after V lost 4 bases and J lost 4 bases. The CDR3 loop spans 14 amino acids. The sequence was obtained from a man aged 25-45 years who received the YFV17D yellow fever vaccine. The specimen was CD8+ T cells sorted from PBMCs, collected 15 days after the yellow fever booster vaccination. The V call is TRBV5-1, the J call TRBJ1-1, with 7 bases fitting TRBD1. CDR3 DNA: TGCGCCAGCAGCACCGACAGGGTCGGCACTGAAGCTTTCTTT. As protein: CASSTDRVGTEAFF.